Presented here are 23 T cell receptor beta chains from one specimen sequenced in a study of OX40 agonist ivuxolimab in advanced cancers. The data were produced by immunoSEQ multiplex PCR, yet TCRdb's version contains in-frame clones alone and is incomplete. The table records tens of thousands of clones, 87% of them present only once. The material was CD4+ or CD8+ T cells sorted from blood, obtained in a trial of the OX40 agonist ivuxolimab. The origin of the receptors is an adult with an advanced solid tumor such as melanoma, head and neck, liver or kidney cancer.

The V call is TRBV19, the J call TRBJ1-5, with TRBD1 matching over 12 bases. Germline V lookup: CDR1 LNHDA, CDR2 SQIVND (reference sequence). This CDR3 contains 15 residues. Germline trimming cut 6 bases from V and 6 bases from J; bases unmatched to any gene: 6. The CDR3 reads CASSGTGGAGQPQHF. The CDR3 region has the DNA TGTGCCAGTAGCGGGACAGGGGGCGCGGGTCAGCCCCAGCATTTT. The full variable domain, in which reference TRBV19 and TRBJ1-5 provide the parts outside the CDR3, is DGGITQSPKYLFRKEGQNVTLSCEQNLNHDAMYWYRQDPGQGLRLIYYSQIVNDFQKGDIAEGYSVSREKKESFPLTVTSAQKNPTAFYLCASSGTGGAGQPQHFGDGTRLSIL.

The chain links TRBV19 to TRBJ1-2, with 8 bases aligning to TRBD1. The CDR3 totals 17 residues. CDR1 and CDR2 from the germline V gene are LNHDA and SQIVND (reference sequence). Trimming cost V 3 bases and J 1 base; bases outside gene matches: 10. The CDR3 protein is CASSMGTGPIGNYGYTF. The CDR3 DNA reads TGTGCCAGTAGTATGGGGACAGGCCCGATCGGTAACTATGGCTACACCTTC.

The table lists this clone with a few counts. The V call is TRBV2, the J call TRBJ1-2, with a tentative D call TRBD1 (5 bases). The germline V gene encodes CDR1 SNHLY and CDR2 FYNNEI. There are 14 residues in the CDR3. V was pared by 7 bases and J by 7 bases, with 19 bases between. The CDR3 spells CASNLAGTDLGYTF. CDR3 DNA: TGTGCCAGCAACCTTGCCGGGACCGACCTTGGCTACACCTTC.

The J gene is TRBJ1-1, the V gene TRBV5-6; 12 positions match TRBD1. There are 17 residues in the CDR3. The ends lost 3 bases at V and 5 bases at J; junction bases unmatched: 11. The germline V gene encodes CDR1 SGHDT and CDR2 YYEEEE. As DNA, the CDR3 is TGTGCCAGCAGCTCGGGGACAGGGGGCCTCATAAGGACTGAAGCTTTCTTT. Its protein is CASSSGTGGLIRTEAFF.

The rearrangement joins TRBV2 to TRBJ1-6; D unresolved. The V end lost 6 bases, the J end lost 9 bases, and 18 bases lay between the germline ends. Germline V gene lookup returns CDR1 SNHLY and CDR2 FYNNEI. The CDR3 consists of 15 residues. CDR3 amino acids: CASSGDVGLGSPLHF. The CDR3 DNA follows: TGTGCCAGCAGCGGCGACGTCGGTTTGGGTTCACCCCTCCACTTT. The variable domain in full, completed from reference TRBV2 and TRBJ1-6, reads EPEVTQTPSHQVTQMGQEVILRCVPISNHLYFYWYRQILGQKVEFLVSFYNNEISEKSEIFDDQFSVERPDGSNFTLKIRSTKLEDSAMYFCASSGDVGLGSPLHFGNGTRLTVT.

The CDR3, as DNA: TGCGCCAGCAGCTTGGGACTCCGGTACGAAGTGACCCAGTACTTC. It codes for CASSLGLRYEVTQYF. This chain uses TRBV5-1 with TRBJ2-5, with unresolved D. The CDR3 sequence is 15 residues long. Germline V gene lookup returns CDR1 SGHRS and CDR2 YFSETQ. The germline V and J ends were trimmed by 0 bases and 7 bases, with 16 bases remaining between them. The variable domain in full, with the rest retrieved from reference TRBV5-1 and TRBJ2-5, is KAGVTQTPRYLIKTRGQQVTLSCSPISGHRSVSWYQQTPGQGLQFLFEYFSETQRNKGNFPGRFSGRQFSNSRSEMNVSTLELGDSALYLCASSLGLRYEVTQYFGPGTRLLVL.

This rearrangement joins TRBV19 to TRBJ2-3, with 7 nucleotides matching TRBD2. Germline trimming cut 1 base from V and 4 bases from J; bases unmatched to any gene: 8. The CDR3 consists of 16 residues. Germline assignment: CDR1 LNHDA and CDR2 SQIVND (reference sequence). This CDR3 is CASSIVWGRASDTQYF. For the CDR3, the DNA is TGTGCCAGTAGTATAGTGTGGGGGAGGGCCTCAGATACGCAGTATTTT.

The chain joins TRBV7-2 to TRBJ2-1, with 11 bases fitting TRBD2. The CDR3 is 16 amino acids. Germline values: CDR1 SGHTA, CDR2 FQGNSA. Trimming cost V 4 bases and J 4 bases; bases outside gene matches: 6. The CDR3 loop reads CASSSWTSGSYNEQFF. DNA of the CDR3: TGTGCCAGCAGCTCATGGACTAGCGGGTCTTACAATGAGCAGTTCTTC.

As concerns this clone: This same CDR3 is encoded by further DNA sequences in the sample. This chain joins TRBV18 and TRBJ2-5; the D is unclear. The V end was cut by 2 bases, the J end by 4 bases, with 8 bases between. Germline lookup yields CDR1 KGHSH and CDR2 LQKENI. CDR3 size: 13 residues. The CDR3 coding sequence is TGTGCCAGCTCACCAGGGTTGGGAGAGACCCAGTACTTC. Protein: CASSPGLGETQYF.

This chain's CDR3 is CASRRQGTDTQYF. The CDR3 DNA follows: TGTGCCAGCAGGCGACAGGGCACAGATACGCAGTATTTT. The chain links TRBV6-5 to TRBJ2-3; tentatively, D is TRBD1 (6 bases). Germline lookup yields CDR1 MNHEY and CDR2 SVGAGI. The length of the CDR3 is 13 residues. V lost 6 bases and J 1 base, leaving 8 bases between the germline ends.

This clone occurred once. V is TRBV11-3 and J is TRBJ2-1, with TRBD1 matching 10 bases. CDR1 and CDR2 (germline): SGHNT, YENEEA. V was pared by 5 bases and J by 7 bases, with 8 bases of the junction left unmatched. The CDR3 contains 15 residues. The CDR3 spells CASSGGTGVWNEQFF. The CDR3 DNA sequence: TGTGCCAGCAGCGGGGGGACAGGGGTTTGGAATGAGCAGTTCTTC. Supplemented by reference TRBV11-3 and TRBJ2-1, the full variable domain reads EAGVVQSPRYKIIEKKQPVAFWCNPISGHNTLYWYLQNLGQGPELLIRYENEEAVDDSQLPKDRFSAERLKGVDSTLKIQPAELGDSAVYLCASSGGTGVWNEQFFGPGTRLTVL.

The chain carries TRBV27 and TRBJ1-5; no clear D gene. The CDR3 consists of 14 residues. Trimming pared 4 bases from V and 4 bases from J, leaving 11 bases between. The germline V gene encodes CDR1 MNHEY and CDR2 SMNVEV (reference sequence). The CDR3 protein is CASSSGPINQPQHF. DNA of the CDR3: TGTGCCAGCAGTTCCGGTCCCATTAATCAGCCCCAGCATTTT.

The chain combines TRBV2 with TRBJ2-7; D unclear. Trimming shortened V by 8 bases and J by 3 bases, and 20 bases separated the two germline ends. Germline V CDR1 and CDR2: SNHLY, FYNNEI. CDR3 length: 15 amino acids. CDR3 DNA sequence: TGTGCCAGCTCCGGCTCGGGTCAGCGCAACTACGAGCAGTACTTC. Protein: CASSGSGQRNYEQYF.

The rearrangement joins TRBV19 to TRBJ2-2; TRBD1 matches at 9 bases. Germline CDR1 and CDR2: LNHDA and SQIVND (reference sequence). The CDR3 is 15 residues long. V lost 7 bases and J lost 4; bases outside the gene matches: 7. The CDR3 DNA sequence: TGTGCCAGTACCAGGGGACAGGGAGGCACCGGGGAGCTGTTTTTT. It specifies CASTRGQGGTGELFF.

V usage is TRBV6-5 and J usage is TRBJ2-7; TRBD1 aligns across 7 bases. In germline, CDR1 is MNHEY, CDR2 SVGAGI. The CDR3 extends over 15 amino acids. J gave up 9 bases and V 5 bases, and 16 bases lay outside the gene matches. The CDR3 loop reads CASSVDLGTALWQYF. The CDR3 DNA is TGTGCCAGCAGTGTCGATTTAGGGACAGCTCTATGGCAGTACTTC.

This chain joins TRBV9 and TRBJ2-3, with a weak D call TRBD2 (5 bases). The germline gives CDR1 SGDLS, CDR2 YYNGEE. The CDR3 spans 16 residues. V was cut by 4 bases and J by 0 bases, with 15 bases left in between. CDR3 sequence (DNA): TGTGCCAGCAGCAGGATAGGACTGGCTAGCACAGATACGCAGTATTTT. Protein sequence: CASSRIGLASTDTQYF.

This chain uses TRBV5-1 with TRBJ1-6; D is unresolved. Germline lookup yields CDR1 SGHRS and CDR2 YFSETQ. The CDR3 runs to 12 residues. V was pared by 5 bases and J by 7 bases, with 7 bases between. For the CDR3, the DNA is TGCGCCAGCAGAGAAGGAAATTCACCCCTCCACTTT. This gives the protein CASREGNSPLHF.

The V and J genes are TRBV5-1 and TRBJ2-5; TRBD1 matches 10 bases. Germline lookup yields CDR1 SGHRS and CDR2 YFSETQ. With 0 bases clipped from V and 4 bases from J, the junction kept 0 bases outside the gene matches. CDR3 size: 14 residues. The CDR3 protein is CASSLGQGAETQYF. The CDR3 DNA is TGCGCCAGCAGCTTGGGACAGGGGGCAGAGACCCAGTACTTC. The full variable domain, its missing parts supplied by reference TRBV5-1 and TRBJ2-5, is KAGVTQTPRYLIKTRGQQVTLSCSPISGHRSVSWYQQTPGQGLQFLFEYFSETQRNKGNFPGRFSGRQFSNSRSEMNVSTLELGDSALYLCASSLGQGAETQYFGPGTRLLVL.

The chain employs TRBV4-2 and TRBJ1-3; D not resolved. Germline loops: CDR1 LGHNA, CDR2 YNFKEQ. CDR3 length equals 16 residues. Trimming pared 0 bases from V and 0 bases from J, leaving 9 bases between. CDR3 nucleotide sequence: TGTGCCAGCAGCCAAGATGCGCTGAACTCTGGAAACACCATATATTTT. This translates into CASSQDALNSGNTIYF.

The DNA of the CDR3 is TGTGCCAGTAGTACTCACAGGGGGGAGATCAATGAGCAGTTCTTC. It encodes CASSTHRGEINEQFF. The V call is TRBV19, the J call TRBJ2-1, with 8 nucleotides matching TRBD1. V was clipped by 4 bases and J by 6 bases; unmatched bases: 8. This CDR3 is 15 amino acids long. Germline-derived CDR1 and CDR2 are LNHDA and SQIVND (reference sequence).

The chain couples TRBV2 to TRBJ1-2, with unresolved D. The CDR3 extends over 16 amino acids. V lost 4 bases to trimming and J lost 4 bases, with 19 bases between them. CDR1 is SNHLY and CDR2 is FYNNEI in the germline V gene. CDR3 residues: CASSGSVRPASYGYTF. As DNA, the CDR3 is TGTGCCAGCAGTGGTTCCGTCCGGCCGGCGAGCTATGGCTACACCTTC.

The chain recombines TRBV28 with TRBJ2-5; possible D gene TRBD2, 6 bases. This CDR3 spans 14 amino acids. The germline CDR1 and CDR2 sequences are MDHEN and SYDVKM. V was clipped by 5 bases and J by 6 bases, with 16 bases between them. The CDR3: CASSGSPGLQTQYF. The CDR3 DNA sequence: TGTGCCAGCAGTGGCTCACCGGGACTGCAGACCCAGTACTTC. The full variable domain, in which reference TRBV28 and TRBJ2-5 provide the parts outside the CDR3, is DVKVTQSSRYLVKRTGEKVFLECVQDMDHENMFWYRQDPGLGLRLIYFSYDVKMKEKGDIPEGYSVSREKKERFSLILESASTNQTSMYLCASSGSPGLQTQYFGPGTRLLVL.

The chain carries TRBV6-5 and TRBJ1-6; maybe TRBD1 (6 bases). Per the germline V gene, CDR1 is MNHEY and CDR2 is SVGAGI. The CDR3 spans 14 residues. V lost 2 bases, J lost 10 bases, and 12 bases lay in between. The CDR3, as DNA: TGTGCCAGCAGTTACACAGGGAGATACTCACCCCTCCACTTT. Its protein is CASSYTGRYSPLHF.